These T cell receptor beta chains were read from a single sample in a study of T cell responses to AZD1222 COVID-19 vaccine. Sequenced by immunoSEQ multiplex PCR; TCRdb stores in-frame clones only, minus some. The table includes some 120,000 clones, about nine tenths detected once. This material consisted of peripheral blood, taken on day 0 of AZD1222 vaccination. Receptor source: an adult in good health. Each CDR3 is given with its conserved first and last residue. Each record gives: J gene, D gene, clone size, V gene, CDR3 DNA, CDR3 protein. The D gene is left open where the match is weak. Clone size is stated in some rows and not others, as once, few, many or a class when expanded.

>TRBJ2-7|TRBD2|-|TRBV20-1
TGCAGTGCTAGTAGCGGGAGTTTTTCCTACGAGCAGTACTTC
CSASSGSFSYEQYF
>TRBJ2-3|TRBD2|-|TRBV7-2
TGTGCCAGCAGCTTTGTAGCGGGGGCCACAGATACGCAGTATTTT
CASSFVAGATDTQYF
>TRBJ2-1|-|-|TRBV6-6
TGTGCCAGCAGGACCCGGGACGGTACCTACAATGAGCAGTTCTTC
CASRTRDGTYNEQFF
>TRBJ2-7|-|once|TRBV28
TGTGCCAGCACCCGGGAGAAGGTCTCCTACGAGCAGTACTTC
CASTREKVSYEQYF
>TRBJ2-7|-|few|TRBV20-1
TGCAGTGCTATACCTGTGAGCGAGCAGTACTTC
CSAIPVSEQYF
>TRBJ1-1|-|-|TRBV3-1/TRBV3-2
TGTGCCAGCAGCCAAGACCGGGACTTGAACACTGAAGCTTTCTTT
CASSQDRDLNTEAFF
>TRBJ2-5|TRBD2|-|TRBV25-1
TGTGCCAGCAGTGATAGCGGGAGGGCCTGGGAGACCCAGTACTTC
CASSDSGRAWETQYF
>TRBJ1-5|-|-|TRBV19
TGTGCCAGTAGTATCCGCCGGGAAGCCCAGCATTTT
CASSIRREAQHF
>TRBJ1-2|TRBD1|-|TRBV6-5
TGTGCCAGCAGTTACACCGGGACAGGGACCTATGGCTACACCTTC
CASSYTGTGTYGYTF
>TRBJ2-1|TRBD2|-|TRBV11-2
TGTGCCAGCAGCTTCGCGAGCGGGGGTAGCTCCTACAATGAGCAGTTCTTC
CASSFASGGSSYNEQFF
>TRBJ1-4|-|-|TRBV5-4
TGTGCCACCGGATCGGCCGGATTTAATGAAAAACTGTTTTTT
CATGSAGFNEKLFF
>TRBJ1-3|TRBD1|-|TRBV6-6
TGTGCCAGCAGTCAGGACAGGGGGAGTGGAAACACCATATATTTT
CASSQDRGSGNTIYF
>TRBJ2-2|-|-|TRBV5-8
TGTGCCAGCAGCCATACCGACAGAATATACACCGGGGAGCTGTTTTTT
CASSHTDRIYTGELFF